The present T cell receptor (beta chain) was sequenced within a study of T cell repertoires in aging, cancer and after chemotherapy. Sample share makes this clonotype medium-sized. Its specificity is unknown. One end of the junction varies from germline; a read error may be responsible. Whole-study findings and limits: Rebound thymic output was suggested by rising median generation probability during chemotherapy in each cancer cohort. Loss of evenness, beyond lost richness, contributed to age-related TCR diversity decline in cancer patients.

TRB rearrangements spanning V, D and J were amplified using mixed TRB-A/B primers. TCRdb called the multiplex PCR reads again in MiXCR, with one record for every CDR3 protein. Of about 1,500 distinct CDR3 sequences listed, 21% are singletons. The template was genomic DNA from peripheral blood, not RNA. In germline, CDR1 is DFQATT, CDR2 SNEGSKA (reference sequence). This CDR3 has 13 residues. The rearrangement uses TRBV20-1 and TRBJ2-5, with a weak D call TRBD1 (5 bases). The TCR comes from a human donor with a solid tumor. Source material: blood. The CDR3 DNA is TGCAGTGCTAGAACGCCAGGGCAAGAGTCCCAGTACTTC. This translates into CSARTPGQESQYF.